Below are 32 T cell receptor beta chains sequenced from a single sample in a study of Tregs in tolerant kidney transplant recipients. TCRdb's copy holds only in-frame clones and misses some; the assay was immunoSEQ multiplex PCR. The sample holds about 83,000 clones, under 98% seen once. Sequencing used CD4+ T cells from blood, obtained before the transplant. The receptor set was obtained from a human donor who received a combined kidney and bone marrow transplant.

The CDR3 loop is CSVEFQAGGREQYF. For the CDR3, the DNA is TGCAGCGTTGAATTTCAAGCGGGGGGGCGCGAGCAGTACTTC. The chain employs TRBV29-1 and TRBJ2-7; the match to TRBD2 covers 10 bases. CDR1 is SQVTM, CDR2 ANQGSEA, per germline. CDR3 length: 14 residues. J was trimmed by 6 bases and V by 2 bases; bases with no gene match: 7.

The chain employs TRBV6-1 and TRBJ1-2; D perhaps matches TRBD1 (6 bases). Trimming left V 1 base short and J 7 bases short, with 13 bases between. The CDR3 length is 14 residues. Germline V gene lookup returns CDR1 MNHNS and CDR2 SASEGT. CDR3 sequence reads: CASSEDRAPFGYTF. In DNA, the CDR3 is TGTGCCAGCAGTGAAGACAGGGCCCCTTTTGGCTACACCTTC.

The CDR3 nucleotides read TGTGCCAGAAGCTTGGGACTAGCGGGGGCCTTCAGCACAGATACGCAGTATTTT. Residues: CARSLGLAGAFSTDTQYF. The rearrangement joins TRBV5-3 to TRBJ2-3; 12 nucleotides agree with TRBD2. TRBV5-3 is an ORF, and what it does is uncertain. CDR3 size: 18 residues. With V trimmed by 0 bases and J by 0 bases, 5 bases remained unmatched.

The chain carries TRBV19 and TRBJ1-5, with D perhaps matching TRBD1 (6 bases). Germline CDR1 LNHDA, CDR2 SQIVND (reference sequence). Trimming removed 3 bases from V and 6 bases from J, with 12 bases in between. CDR3 length equals 14 residues. This CDR3 reads CASSMAGVSQPQHF. The CDR3 DNA reads TGTGCCAGTAGTATGGCAGGGGTGTCTCAGCCCCAGCATTTT.

The chain recombines TRBV5-4 with TRBJ2-3; 8 bases are shared with TRBD1. Germline V gene lookup returns CDR1 SGHNT and CDR2 YYREEE (reference sequence). V lost 0 bases, J lost 6 bases, and 6 bases stayed unmatched. This CDR3 has 15 amino acids. CDR3 loop: CASSLAQGAWDTQYF. Here the CDR3 DNA reads TGTGCCAGCAGCTTGGCTCAGGGGGCGTGGGATACGCAGTATTTT.

In nucleotides, the CDR3 is TGTGCCAGCTCCGGACTAGCGGGGGGGCCGAGTCATGAGACCCAGTACTTC. This gives the protein CASSGLAGGPSHETQYF. The V and J genes are TRBV6-4 and TRBJ2-5; 15 positions agree with TRBD2. The CDR3 contains 17 residues. J gave up 5 bases and V 8 bases, and 12 bases lay outside the gene matches. Germline V gene sequence: CDR1 MRHNA, CDR2 SNTAGT.

The chain carries TRBV4-2 and TRBJ2-1; 8 bases are shared with TRBD2. Germline V gene lookup returns CDR1 LGHNA and CDR2 YNFKEQ. V trimming: 0 bases; J trimming: 0 bases; junction bases outside the gene matches: 7. The CDR3 totals 18 residues. The CDR3 DNA reads TGTGCCAGCAGCCAAGACGGGGGGGCCTTAAGCTCCTACAATGAGCAGTTCTTC. It translates to CASSQDGGALSSYNEQFF.

The chain combines TRBV5-4 with TRBJ2-3, with TRBD2 matching over 11 bases. The CDR3 runs to 17 residues. Germline trimming cut 4 bases from V and 1 base from J; bases unmatched to any gene: 8. Per the germline V gene, CDR1 is SGHNT and CDR2 is YYREEE (reference sequence). The CDR3 protein is CASSEKTSGIGTDTQYF. The CDR3 nucleotides are TGTGCCAGCAGCGAAAAGACTAGCGGGATAGGCACAGATACGCAGTATTTT.

CDR3 bases: TGTGCCAGCAGTACTTGGGGCGCCCGGGGGGGCTACACCTTC. It translates to CASSTWGARGGYTF. The chain has TRBV25-1 and TRBJ1-2, with a tentative D call TRBD1 (5 bases). The CDR3 sequence is 14 residues long. The ends were cut back, 5 bases at V and 8 bases at J, with 18 bases in the middle. Germline values: CDR1 MGHDK, CDR2 SYGVNS.

The chain joins TRBV7-9 to TRBJ1-2, with 9 bases fitting TRBD1. The CDR3 consists of 13 residues. Germline CDR1 SEHNR, CDR2 FQNEAQ (reference sequence). With 3 bases clipped from V and 6 bases from J, the junction kept 2 bases outside the gene matches. CDR3 residues: CASSLTGGNGYTF. For the CDR3, the DNA is TGTGCCAGCAGCTTGACAGGGGGTAATGGCTACACCTTC.

The chain is built from TRBV10-2 and TRBJ2-3; 7 nucleotides agree with TRBD2. This CDR3 contains 16 residues. V dropped 6 bases and J dropped 4; count of bases not matched to a gene: 13. CDR1 WSHSY and CDR2 SAAADI come from the germline V gene. This CDR3 reads CASSTMGRGGSDTQYF. The CDR3 DNA sequence: TGCGCCAGCAGCACAATGGGGAGGGGTGGTTCAGATACGCAGTATTTT.

This clone was counted between two and nine times. The rearrangement joins TRBV5-1 to TRBJ1-6, with 9 bases identical to TRBD1. J lost 8 bases, V lost 0 bases, and 0 bases had no gene match. The CDR3 is made up of 14 amino acids. From germline, CDR1 is SGHRS and CDR2 YFSETQ. The CDR3 DNA sequence: TGCGCCAGCAGCTTGGACAGGGGGCATTCACCCCTCCACTTT. Residues: CASSLDRGHSPLHF.

The chain carries TRBV29-1 and TRBJ2-7; 11 bases match TRBD2. This CDR3 region has 13 residues. Germline CDR1 is SQVTM and CDR2 is ANQGSEA. V was pared by 8 bases and J by 7 bases, with 10 bases of the junction left unmatched. This chain's CDR3 is CSIRLAGSGEQYF. The CDR3 bases are TGCAGCATTCGACTAGCGGGGTCTGGGGAGCAGTACTTC.

This CDR3 is CASSLRTGGGNEQFF. CDR3 in DNA: TGTGCCAGCAGCTTAAGAACGGGAGGGGGCAATGAGCAGTTCTTC. V is TRBV7-3 and J is TRBJ2-1, with 8 bases aligning to TRBD2. Trimming removed 1 base from V and 6 bases from J; junction bases left unmatched: 5. Germline V gives CDR1 SGHTA, CDR2 FQGTGA. CDR3 length: 15 residues.

The rearrangement uses TRBV7-9 and TRBJ1-3; 8 bases fit TRBD1. Per germline, CDR1 SEHNR and CDR2 FQNEAQ (reference sequence). CDR3 length equals 15 residues. The J segment lost 0 bases and the V segment lost 5 bases, leaving 3 bases of the junction unmatched. The DNA of the CDR3 is TGTGCCAGCAGCCGACAGGGGTTCTCTGGAAACACCATATATTTT. Translating it yields CASSRQGFSGNTIYF.

The CDR3 reads CASRRLQGANYGYTF. The DNA for the CDR3 is TGTGCCAGCAGGAGGTTACAGGGCGCGAACTATGGCTACACCTTC. V is TRBV27 and J is TRBJ1-2; a possible D gene is TRBD1 (6 bases). From germline, CDR1 is MNHEY and CDR2 SMNVEV (reference sequence). The V end was cut by 6 bases, the J end by 2 bases, with 16 bases between. The CDR3 has 15 residues.

V and J are TRBV18 and TRBJ2-7; D uncertain. V was trimmed by 0 bases and J by 2 bases, leaving 8 bases between them. From germline, CDR1 is KGHSH and CDR2 LQKENI. This CDR3 has 14 amino acids. The DNA for the CDR3 is TGTGCCAGCTCACCACCGGCGGCAACCTACGAGCAGTACTTC. The encoded protein is CASSPPAATYEQYF.

This sequence joins TRBV5-1 and TRBJ2-7; 15 positions agree with TRBD2. The CDR3 loop spans 17 amino acids. J was trimmed by 4 bases and V by 4 bases; bases with no gene match: 9. Germline V gene lookup returns CDR1 SGHRS and CDR2 YFSETQ. CDR3 DNA sequence: TGCGCCAGCAGCCACGGACTAGCGGGGGGGGTAACGTACGAGCAGTACTTC. Amino acid sequence: CASSHGLAGGVTYEQYF.

The V gene is TRBV7-2, the J gene TRBJ2-5; no reliable D call. The CDR3 has 11 residues. V was pared by 10 bases and J by 5 bases, with 11 bases between. The germline gives CDR1 SGHTA, CDR2 FQGNSA. The CDR3 nucleotides are TGTGCCACCCGACATGGGGAGACCCAGTACTTC. Its protein product is CATRHGETQYF.

The CDR3 loop is CASSLGTGLYGYTF. As DNA, the CDR3 is TGTGCCAGCAGCTTAGGGACAGGGTTATATGGCTACACCTTC. The chain combines TRBV11-2 with TRBJ1-2; TRBD1 aligns across 8 bases. Losses at the gene ends were 1 base for V and 5 bases for J; bases not matched to a gene: 3. The CDR3 extends over 14 amino acids. Germline CDR1 is SGHAT and CDR2 is FQNNGV.

In its sample, this clone was seen once. The chain carries TRBV4-3 and TRBJ1-2; TRBD1 aligns across 7 bases. After removal of 0 bases from V and 7 bases from J, the junction contained 5 bases not matched to a gene. The CDR3 has 14 residues. CDR1 LGHNA and CDR2 YSLEER come from the germline V gene. CDR3 nucleotides: TGCGCCAGCAGCCAAGATTTAGGGGGCGGTGGCTACACCTTC. This translates into CASSQDLGGGGYTF.

J is TRBJ2-7 and V is TRBV6-5; perhaps TRBD2 as D (5 bases). The V end was cut by 5 bases, the J end by 6 bases, with 8 bases between. Per the germline V gene, CDR1 is MNHEY and CDR2 is SVGAGI. There are 11 residues in the CDR3. In nucleotides, the CDR3 is TGTGCCAGCAGTGGCCGGGGCGAGCAGTACTTC. Its translation is CASSGRGEQYF.

The sample holds one count of this clone. The chain couples TRBV30 to TRBJ1-1; 8 bases match TRBD1. With V trimmed by 3 bases and J by 2 bases, 5 bases remained unmatched. Germline V gene sequence: CDR1 GTSNPN, CDR2 SVGIG (reference sequence). This CDR3 is 14 amino acids long. This chain's CDR3 is CAWSRGHSNTEAFF. The CDR3 DNA is TGTGCCTGGAGCAGGGGGCATTCAAACACTGAAGCTTTCTTT.

This clone was seen just once. The CDR3 loop reads CASSLWTGGTDTQYF. For the CDR3, the DNA is TGTGCCAGCAGCTTATGGACAGGGGGTACAGATACGCAGTATTTT. The chain carries TRBV7-9 and TRBJ2-3; 10 nucleotides agree with TRBD1. V lost 2 bases to trimming and J lost 3 bases; unmatched junction nucleotides: 2. Per germline, CDR1 SEHNR and CDR2 FQNEAQ (reference sequence). This CDR3 is built from 15 residues.

The gene calls are TRBV7-2 and TRBJ1-5; maybe TRBD1 (5 bases). Looked up from germline, CDR1 is SGHTA and CDR2 is FQGNSA. The CDR3 runs 14 residues. With 0 bases removed from V and 5 bases from J, the gap between germline ends came to 8 bases. The CDR3 DNA sequence: TGTGCCAGCAGCTTAGCGGCAGGGCATCAGCCCCAGCATTTT. Its translation: CASSLAAGHQPQHF.

The chain joins TRBV2 to TRBJ1-5, with D possibly TRBD1 on 5 matching bases. Trimming took 3 bases from V and 2 from J, leaving 8 bases between them. The CDR3 extends over 14 amino acids. Germline values: CDR1 SNHLY, CDR2 FYNNEI. The CDR3 region is CASSDRVGNQPQHF. In nucleotides, the CDR3 is TGTGCCAGCAGTGACAGGGTAGGCAATCAGCCCCAGCATTTT.

The rearrangement joins TRBV7-8 to TRBJ2-1; TRBD2 matches at 10 bases. V shed 5 bases, J shed 3 bases, and the junction held 7 bases outside the gene matches. Germline V lookup: CDR1 SGHVS, CDR2 FQNEAQ. This CDR3 is built from 16 residues. The CDR3 nucleotides read TGTGCCAGCAGCCGATATAGCGGGAGGAACTACAATGAGCAGTTCTTC. This translates into CASSRYSGRNYNEQFF.

The CDR3 is CASSLSSGSYNEQFF. The CDR3 region has the DNA TGTGCCAGCAGCTTATCTAGCGGGAGCTACAATGAGCAGTTCTTC. The V gene is TRBV7-3, the J gene TRBJ2-1; 10 bases match TRBD2. In germline, CDR1 is SGHTA, CDR2 FQGTGA. The junction had 1 base not matched to a gene; V was cut back by 2 bases and J by 3 bases. There are 15 residues in the CDR3.

This chain links TRBV7-2 with TRBJ2-5; TRBD1 matches 8 bases. Trimming at V came to 5 bases and at J to 4 bases, leaving 6 bases not matched to a gene. Germline V gives CDR1 SGHTA, CDR2 FQGNSA. The CDR3 covers 14 residues. The CDR3 loop is CASSESGQGETQYF. DNA for the CDR3: TGTGCCAGCAGCGAATCCGGACAGGGAGAGACCCAGTACTTC.

This chain links TRBV4-3 with TRBJ2-2; 9 nucleotides line up with TRBD2. Germline-derived CDR1 and CDR2 are LGHNA and YSLEER. With 2 bases clipped from V and 0 bases from J, the junction kept 7 bases outside the gene matches. The CDR3 loop spans 18 amino acids. The DNA for the CDR3 is TGCGCCAGCAGCCAAAGAATCCTAGCGGGGACGAACACCGGGGAGCTGTTTTTT. Translation gives CASSQRILAGTNTGELFF.

The chain couples TRBV25-1 to TRBJ2-7; TRBD2 agrees at 7 bases. This CDR3 comprises 16 residues. In germline, CDR1 is MGHDK, CDR2 SYGVNS. V shed 7 bases and J 5 bases; nucleotides not matched to a gene: 17. The CDR3 region has the DNA TGTGCCAGCACCAAGTGGTGGATTGGCGGGAGCGACGAGCAGTACTTC. Translation: CASTKWWIGGSDEQYF.

This chain connects TRBV9 to TRBJ2-7; TRBD1 is a possible D gene (6 bases). Per germline, CDR1 SGDLS and CDR2 YYNGEE. Trimming removed 0 bases from V and 6 bases from J, with 16 bases in between. The CDR3 is 15 amino acids. This CDR3 is CASSVDIRTGLEQYF. DNA of the CDR3: TGTGCCAGCAGCGTAGATATACGAACAGGGCTCGAGCAGTACTTC.